This TCR beta chain was recorded in a study of cytomegalovirus exposure and HLA in healthy donors. On this clone: Its antigen is not known.

The PCR made use of 60 Vbeta and 13 Jbeta primers. Method: immunoSEQ multiplex PCR; TCRdb's copy keeps in-frame clones and lacks some. Of 100,000 to 150,000 clones detected, about 78% appear once; the ten largest clones hold approximately 1.5%. Study-level findings and limits: As a later analysis revealed, the rate of TCR association differed by HLA locus, with DRB1 most and HLA-C fewest. Sequencing depth across donors, presence/absence analyses assumed, was roughly uniform.

Material for sequencing was PBMCs. The clonotype originates from a female donor in good health and CMV-seronegative.

DNA for the CDR3: TGCGCCAGCAGCCCAGGTCTCTACGAGCAGTACTTC. Protein product: CASSPGLYEQYF. V gene TRBV5-1 combines with J gene TRBJ2-7; D is undetermined. The CDR3 consists of 12 residues. Germline CDR1 and CDR2: SGHRS and YFSETQ. V was pared by 4 bases and J by 3 bases, with 8 bases between.